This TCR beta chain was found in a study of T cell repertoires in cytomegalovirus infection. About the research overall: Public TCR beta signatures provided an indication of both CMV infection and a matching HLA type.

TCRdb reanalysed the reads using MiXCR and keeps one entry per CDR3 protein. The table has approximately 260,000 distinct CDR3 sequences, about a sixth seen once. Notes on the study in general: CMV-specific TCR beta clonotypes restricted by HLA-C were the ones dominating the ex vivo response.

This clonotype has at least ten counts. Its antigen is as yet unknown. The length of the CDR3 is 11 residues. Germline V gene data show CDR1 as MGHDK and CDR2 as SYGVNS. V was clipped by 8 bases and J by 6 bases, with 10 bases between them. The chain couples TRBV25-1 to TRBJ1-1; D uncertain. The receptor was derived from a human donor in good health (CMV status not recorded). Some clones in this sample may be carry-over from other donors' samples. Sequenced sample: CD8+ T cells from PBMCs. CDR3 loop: CASAGVSEAFF. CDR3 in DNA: TGTGCCAGCGCGGGAGTTTCTGAAGCTTTCTTT.